This T cell receptor beta chain derives from a study of blood T cell repertoires in COVID-19 (dated by TCRdb to about 2020). Describing the broader study: Collaborator samples came from the United States, Italy and Spain and covered acute and convalescent phases of COVID-19. The material from the prospective study consisted of cDNA or gDNA derived from T cells, B-cell-depleted T cells, or PBMCs. Subjects who had been exposed to COVID-19, were actively infected with it, or had recovered from it provided the deeply sampled blood TCRbeta repertoires that made up the dataset. The repertoires were released in a freely available public database intended as a resource for research on the immune response to SARS-CoV-2. The samples were drawn from the first 160 participants of the ongoing ImmuneRACE study and from 1,200 or so subjects provided by 6 global collaborators. Sample metadata almost always included a de-identified subject ID, COVID-19 status, age in years and sex. Where HLA class I and class II types were available, the types were taken from metadata supplied by the sample provider, not from assay-based typing. Paper-wide results and their limitations: Clinical and demographic metadata were provided uncurated, with the amount varying by source and participant.

Whole blood was collected in K2EDTA tubes by collaborating institutions according to the institutions' own protocols. For TCRbeta analysis, collaborators shipped samples as frozen whole blood, isolated PBMCs, or DNA extracted from either of those sample types. Trimming costs V 7 bases and J 2 bases, and their ends lie 11 bases apart. The CDR3 goes from the cysteine to the phenylalanine over 13 residues. Only CDR3 DNA remains: 39 bases, in frame from the first base. TCRbeta CDR3 regions were amplified from genomic DNA using the immunoSEQ Assay, a bias-controlled multiplex PCR. In the source study's methods: The number of nucleated cells in each sample was estimated by amplification of reference gene primers within the assay. To quantify the absolute abundance of each unique TCRbeta CDR3 rearrangement, sequence reads were collapsed and filtered. For each sample, productive Simpson clonality was calculated by taking the square root of Simpson's diversity index across productive rearrangements. TCRdb obtained this table from immuneACCESS and retained in-frame rearrangements with V and J assigned. These tables miss some clones; where compared with another copy, unresolved V genes account for less than half of the shortfall, and the remainder is unexplained. V, J and clone size are taken as reported in that table, and D and trimming were inferred from the DNA itself. Recorded for this sample are more than 150,000 clones; 75% to 80% of them occurred a single time. Of the sample, 26% falls within the top ten clones.

On this clone: Its antigen remains undetermined. The sample holds no much larger clone one base away, and base qualities are not on file.

The sequenced sample consisted of peripheral blood. This TCR derives from a woman in her seventies with acute or convalescent COVID-19. The chain links TRBV12-3 or TRBV12-4 with TRBJ1-1, with TRBD1 as a weak D call on 6 bases. CDR3 region: CASTWTENTEAFF. The DNA sequence reads TGTGCCAGCACTTGGACAGAAAACACTGAAGCTTTCTTT.